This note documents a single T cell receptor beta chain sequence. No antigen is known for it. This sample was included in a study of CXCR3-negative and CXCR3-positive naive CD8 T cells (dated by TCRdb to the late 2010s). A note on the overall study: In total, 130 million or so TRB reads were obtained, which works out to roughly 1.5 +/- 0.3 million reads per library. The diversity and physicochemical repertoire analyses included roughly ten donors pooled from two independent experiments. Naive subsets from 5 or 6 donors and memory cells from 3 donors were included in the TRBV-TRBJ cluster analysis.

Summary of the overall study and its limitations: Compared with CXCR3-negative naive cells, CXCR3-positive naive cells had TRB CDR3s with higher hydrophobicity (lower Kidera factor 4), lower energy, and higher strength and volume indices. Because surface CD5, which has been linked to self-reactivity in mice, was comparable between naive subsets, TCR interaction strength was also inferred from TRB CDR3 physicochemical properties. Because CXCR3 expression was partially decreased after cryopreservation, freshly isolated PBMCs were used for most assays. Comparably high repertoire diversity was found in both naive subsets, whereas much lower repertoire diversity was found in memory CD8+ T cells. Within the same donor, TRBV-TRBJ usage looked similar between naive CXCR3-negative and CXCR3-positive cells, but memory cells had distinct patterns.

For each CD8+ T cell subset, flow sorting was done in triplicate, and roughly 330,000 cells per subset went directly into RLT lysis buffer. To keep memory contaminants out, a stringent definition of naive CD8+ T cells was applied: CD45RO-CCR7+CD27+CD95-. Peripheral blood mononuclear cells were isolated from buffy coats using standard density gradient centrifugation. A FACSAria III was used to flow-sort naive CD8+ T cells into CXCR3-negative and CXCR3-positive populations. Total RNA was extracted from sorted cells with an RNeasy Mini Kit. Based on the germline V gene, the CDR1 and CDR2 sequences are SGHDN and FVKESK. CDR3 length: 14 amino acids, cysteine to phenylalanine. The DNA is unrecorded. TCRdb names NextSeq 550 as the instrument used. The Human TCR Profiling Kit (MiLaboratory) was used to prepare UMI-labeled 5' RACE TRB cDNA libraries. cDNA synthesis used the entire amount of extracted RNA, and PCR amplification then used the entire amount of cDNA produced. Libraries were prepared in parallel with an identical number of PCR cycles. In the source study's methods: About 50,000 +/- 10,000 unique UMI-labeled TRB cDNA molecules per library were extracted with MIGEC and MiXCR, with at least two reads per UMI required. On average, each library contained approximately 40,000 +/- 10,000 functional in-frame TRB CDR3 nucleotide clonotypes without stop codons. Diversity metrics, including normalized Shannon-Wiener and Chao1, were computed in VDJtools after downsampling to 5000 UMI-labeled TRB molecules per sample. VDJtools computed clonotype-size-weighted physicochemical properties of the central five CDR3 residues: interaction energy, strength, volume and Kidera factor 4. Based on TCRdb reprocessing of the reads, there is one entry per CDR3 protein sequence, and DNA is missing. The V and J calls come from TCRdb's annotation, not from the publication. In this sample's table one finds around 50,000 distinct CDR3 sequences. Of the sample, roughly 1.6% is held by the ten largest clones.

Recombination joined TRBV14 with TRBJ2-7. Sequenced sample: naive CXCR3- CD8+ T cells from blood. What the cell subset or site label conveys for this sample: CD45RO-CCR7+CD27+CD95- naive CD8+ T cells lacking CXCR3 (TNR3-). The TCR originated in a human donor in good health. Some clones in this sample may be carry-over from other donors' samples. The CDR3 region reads CASSTLDWNYEQYF.